The 18 T cell receptor beta chains presented below share a single source sample, sequenced in a study of metastatic and nonmetastatic thyroid tumors. Patients underwent thyroid surgery, and none had received any treatment before it. TCRdb reanalyzed the PCR reads with MiXCR. The sample has tens of thousands of clones; about 14% are singletons. The specimen sequenced was blood. The source is a male donor with papillary thyroid cancer or a benign thyroid nodule (not recorded which). Some clones in this sample may be carry-over from other donors' samples.

This clone has at least ten counts. This sequence joins TRBV6-1 and TRBJ2-3; 11 positions agree with TRBD2. The CDR3 length is 14 residues. Germline V CDR1 and CDR2: MNHNS, SASEGT. Losses at the gene ends were 2 bases for V and 10 bases for J; bases not matched to a gene: 5. The CDR3 nucleotides read TGTGCCAGCAGTGAAACACTAGCGGGAGAACCGCAGTATTTT. It encodes CASSETLAGEPQYF.

This clone was detected many times. The chain carries TRBV20-1 and TRBJ2-1; weak D call: TRBD2 (6 bases). Germline lookup yields CDR1 DFQATT and CDR2 SNEGSKA (reference sequence). The CDR3 contains 15 residues. The V end was cut by 1 base, the J end by 2 bases, with 12 bases between. The CDR3 DNA is TGCAGTGCTAGAGTGGGGGGAGAGACCTACAATGAGCAGTTCTTC. Translation: CSARVGGETYNEQFF.

This clone was counted ten times or more. This chain connects TRBV6-2 or TRBV6-3 to TRBJ2-7; D is ambiguous. The CDR3 length is 13 residues. The germline CDR1 and CDR2 sequences are MNHEY and SVGEGT. Trimming took 4 bases from V and 4 from J, leaving 11 bases between them. CDR3 sequence (DNA): TGTGCCAGCAGTTTCAGAGGAGCATACGAGCAGTACTTC. As protein: CASSFRGAYEQYF.

This clone showed up many times. V is TRBV20-1 and J is TRBJ2-5, with D maybe TRBD1 (6 bases). Germline assignment: CDR1 DFQATT and CDR2 SNEGSKA (reference sequence). V gave up 5 bases and J gave up 2 bases, with 12 bases separating them. The CDR3 is 13 amino acids. CDR3 protein: CSAARDTQETQYF. The CDR3 coding sequence is TGCAGTGCTGCCCGGGACACGCAAGAGACCCAGTACTTC.

Of note for this clone: At one of its ends the junction is not consistent with the germline gene, which may arise from a read error. CDR3 nucleotides: TGCGCCGGCAGCACGGGACAGGGGGTACATAACTATGGCTACACCTTC. Translation: CAGSTGQGVHNYGYTF. This rearrangement joins TRBV5-1 to TRBJ1-2, with TRBD1 identical over 11 bases. The CDR3 consists of 16 residues. From germline, CDR1 is SGHRS and CDR2 YFSETQ.

The CDR3 protein is CASSETGLWTQYF. CDR3 sequence (DNA): TGCGCCAGCAGCGAAACGGGCCTTTGGACCCAGTACTTC. V gene TRBV5-1 combines with J gene TRBJ2-5; no firm D call. The CDR3 sequence is 13 residues long. Germline CDR1 SGHRS, CDR2 YFSETQ. V was clipped by 4 bases and J by 7 bases, with 14 bases between them.

This clone was seen more than once but under ten times. A read error may account for a junction end that differs from germline. The rearrangement uses TRBV6-1 and TRBJ1-2, with D perhaps TRBD1 (5 bases). This CDR3 comprises 15 residues. CDR1 and CDR2 (germline): MNHNS, SASEGT. The CDR3 DNA sequence: TGTGCCTGCAGTGAGGGGCAGATGATAAACTATGGCTACACCTTC. This gives the protein CACSEGQMINYGYTF.

This clone turned up a few times. V and J are TRBV28 and TRBJ2-7, with D hard to call. V was pared by 6 bases and J by 10 bases, with 28 bases between. This CDR3 region has 16 residues. Looked up from germline, CDR1 is MDHEN and CDR2 is SYDVKM. The CDR3 region is CASSSDARVEEGDQYF. CDR3 sequence (DNA): TGTGCCAGCAGCTCTGACGCCCGGGTCGAGGAAGGAGATCAGTACTTC.

This clone appeared a few times. A read error is possible here, since a much larger clone lies one base away. The chain employs TRBV24-1 and TRBJ2-1, with TRBD2 identical over 11 bases. V gave up 3 bases and J gave up 2 bases; unmatched junction bases: 8. The CDR3 extends over 18 amino acids. Per the germline V gene, CDR1 is KGHDR and CDR2 is SFDVKD. In DNA form, the CDR3 reads TGTGCCACCAGTGATCCTAGGGCTAGCGGGAGGACCTACAATGAGCAGTTCTTC. Protein sequence: CATSDPRASGRTYNEQFF.

J is TRBJ2-1 and V is TRBV25-1; D may be TRBD1 or TRBD2 (5 bases each). The CDR3 runs 14 residues. V lost 4 bases and J 7 bases, leaving 14 bases between the germline ends. Germline lookup yields CDR1 MGHDK and CDR2 SYGVNS. The CDR3 DNA reads TGTGCCAGCAGTGGGGCAGGGAGAAGGAATGAGCAGTTCTTC. Translated: CASSGAGRRNEQFF.

This clone was recorded at least ten times. V usage is TRBV20-1 and J usage is TRBJ2-3; the match to TRBD1 covers 7 bases. With 1 base clipped from V and 1 base from J, the junction kept 2 bases outside the gene matches. The CDR3 spans 14 residues. The germline CDR1 and CDR2 sequences are DFQATT and SNEGSKA (reference sequence). CDR3 nucleotides: TGCAGTGCTAGAGGGCAGGGGGGCACAGATACGCAGTATTTT. This codes for CSARGQGGTDTQYF.

This clone was counted many times. The chain carries TRBV7-3 and TRBJ2-7, with D possibly matching TRBD1 (5 bases). The length of the CDR3 is 14 residues. From germline, CDR1 is SGHTA and CDR2 FQGTGA. V was trimmed by 2 bases and J by 3 bases, leaving 11 bases between them. CDR3: CASSLGRGHYEQYF. The DNA of the CDR3 is TGTGCCAGCAGCTTAGGTCGCGGACACTACGAGCAGTACTTC. The variable domain in full, with the rest retrieved from reference TRBV7-3 and TRBJ2-7, is GAGVSQTPSNKVTEKGKYVELRCDPISGHTALYWYRQSLGQGPEFLIYFQGTGAADDSGLPNDRFFAVRPEGSVSTLKIQRTERGDSAVYLCASSLGRGHYEQYFGPGTRLTVT.

This clone was counted ten times or more. The rearrangement links TRBV4-1 to TRBJ2-7; no clear D gene. The germline V gene has CDR1 MGHRA and CDR2 YSYEKL. The CDR3 totals 14 residues. The V end lost 1 base, the J end lost 1 base, and 8 bases lay between the germline ends. CDR3 DNA sequence: TGCGCCAGCAGCCAAGTTGTAGCATCCTACGAGCAGTACTTC. Translated: CASSQVVASYEQYF.

This clone was found a few times. The CDR3 region has the DNA TGTGCCAGCAGACCAGAGACAAGTTACGAGCAGTACTTC. Protein product: CASRPETSYEQYF. This chain joins TRBV27 and TRBJ2-7; unclear D gene. V was trimmed by 6 bases and J by 4 bases, leaving 13 bases between them. Germline V gene sequence: CDR1 MNHEY, CDR2 SMNVEV (reference sequence). This CDR3 spans 13 amino acids.

The CDR3 reads CASSLRPGQVEDYGYTF. The CDR3 bases are TGTGCCAGCAGCCTACGCCCTGGACAGGTGGAAGACTATGGCTACACCTTC. This chain uses TRBV7-2 with TRBJ1-2, with TRBD1 matching over 7 bases. Germline values: CDR1 SGHTA, CDR2 FQGNSA. The CDR3 sequence is 17 residues long. With V trimmed by 5 bases and J by 3 bases, 15 bases remained unmatched.

The chain has TRBV5-6 and TRBJ2-3; D is unresolved. This CDR3 has 12 residues. V lost 7 bases, J lost 0 bases, and 6 bases lay in between. Germline lookup yields CDR1 SGHDT and CDR2 YYEEEE. The CDR3 bases are TGTGCCAGCTCGTGGAGCACAGATACGCAGTATTTT. Translated, it gives CASSWSTDTQYF.

About this clone: The identical CDR3 is also encoded by other nucleotide sequences in the sample. The chain combines TRBV3-1 with TRBJ2-2; 7 bases match TRBD2. Germline assignment: CDR1 LGHDT and CDR2 YNNKEL (reference sequence). The CDR3 extends over 16 amino acids. Trimming cost V 6 bases and J 6 bases; bases outside gene matches: 13. The CDR3 region has the DNA TGTGCCAGCAGTCCTCACGGGGCGGGAGTCTCCGGGGAGCTGTTTTTT. Amino acids: CASSPHGAGVSGELFF.

This clone was seen a handful of times. This chain uses TRBV6-5 with TRBJ2-7, with TRBD2 identical over 11 bases. The CDR3 runs to 15 residues. In germline, CDR1 is MNHEY, CDR2 SVGAGI. The V gene end was trimmed by 0 bases and the J gene end by 6 bases; junction bases not matched to a gene: 4. The DNA for the CDR3 is TGTGCCAGCAGTTACTCAGATAGCGGGAGGGGCGAGCAGTACTTC. The encoded protein is CASSYSDSGRGEQYF.